This T cell receptor (beta chain) was observed in a study of a mutant IDH1 vaccine in newly diagnosed glioma. Study overall: Treated patients showed a male proportion of about 62%, a female proportion of about 40%, and a mean age of 40.4 years. Therapy received beforehand was radiotherapy, temozolomide, or both, with most patients given both. General study results and limits: Overall, around 93% of patients had vaccine-induced immune responses.

The germline V gene encodes CDR1 SGHDT and CDR2 YYEEEE. The V end lost 4 bases, the J end lost 2 bases, and 16 bases lay between the germline ends. There are 15 residues in the CDR3. Of note for this clone: As yet, its antigen is unknown.

Sequencing used immunoSEQ multiplex PCR; TCRdb keeps in-frame clones, though not all of them. The data contain 40,000 or so clones, around three quarters of them singletons. The time point here: week 5, during vaccination. Mutant IDH1 20-mer peptide, at 300 ug, made up each vaccine dose, with topical imiquimod. Diagnosis in the donors showed new WHO grade 3 or 4 astrocytomas that were IDH1-mutant and ATRX-lost. Sequences were derived from PBMCs, sampled from a glioma patient whose treatment included an IDH1 peptide vaccine. The chain recombines TRBV5-6 with TRBJ2-7; tentatively, D is TRBD2 (7 bases). This TCR derives from a man aged 35 to 55 with glioma. CDR3 bases: TGTGCCAGCAGCCGGGAAGGGGGGGGCGCCTACGAGCAGTACTTC. Its translation: CASSREGGGAYEQYF.